What follows are 9 T cell receptor beta chains derived from one specimen sequenced in a study of OX40 agonist ivuxolimab in advanced cancers. The data were produced by immunoSEQ multiplex PCR, yet TCRdb's version contains in-frame clones alone and is incomplete. The profile shows 20,000 to 25,000 clones, roughly 88% of them singletons. Sequenced material: CD4+ or CD8+ T cells sorted from blood, taken in a trial of the OX40 agonist ivuxolimab. Receptors originate from an adult with an advanced solid tumor such as melanoma, head and neck, liver or kidney cancer.

This clone turned up a few times. The chain is built from TRBV4-1 and TRBJ1-1, with TRBD1 matching over 8 bases. V trimming: 4 bases; J trimming: 4 bases; junction bases outside the gene matches: 17. Looked up from germline, CDR1 is MGHRA and CDR2 is YSYEKL. The CDR3 sequence is 18 residues long. The DNA for the CDR3 is TGCGCCAGCAGCCTCTCGACAGGGGCCCGGTGGTTCGGCACTGAAGCTTTCTTT. It is translated as CASSLSTGARWFGTEAFF.

The CDR3 bases are TGTGCCAGCAGTTACGACAGCCAAGAGACCCAGTACTTC. It codes for CASSYDSQETQYF. V and J are TRBV6-5 and TRBJ2-5; D is perhaps TRBD1 (5 bases). The V end was cut by 2 bases, the J end by 1 base, with 5 bases between. Germline V gene lookup returns CDR1 MNHEY and CDR2 SVGAGI. The CDR3 spans 13 residues.

The chain couples TRBV15 to TRBJ2-7; the D call may be TRBD1 or TRBD2 (5 bases each). This CDR3 is built from 14 residues. The germline V gene has CDR1 LNHNV and CDR2 YYDKDF (reference sequence). V lost 3 bases and J 2 bases, leaving 11 bases between the germline ends. The CDR3 is CATSSLRGAYEQYF. In DNA, the CDR3 is TGTGCCACCAGCAGCCTAAGGGGAGCCTACGAGCAGTACTTC.

This clone showed up just a few times. The chain carries TRBV6-1 and TRBJ2-7, with D perhaps matching TRBD2 (6 bases). The CDR3 spans 14 residues. CDR1 and CDR2 (germline): MNHNS, SASEGT. Trimming pared 8 bases from V and 2 bases from J, leaving 16 bases between. The CDR3 DNA is TGTGCCAGCCAACCCCCCAGGGAGGCCTACGAGCAGTACTTC. Amino acids: CASQPPREAYEQYF.

The V gene is TRBV4-1, the J gene TRBJ2-7; a possible D gene is TRBD1 (6 bases). V was cut by 8 bases and J by 2 bases, with 13 bases left in between. The length of the CDR3 is 13 residues. The V gene's germline CDR1 is MGHRA and CDR2 YSYEKL. CDR3: CASAGAGAYEQYF. Written as DNA, the CDR3 is TGCGCCAGCGCAGGGGCAGGGGCCTACGAGCAGTACTTC.

The chain is built from TRBV4-2 and TRBJ2-5, with 7 bases that match TRBD1. CDR1 is LGHNA and CDR2 is YNFKEQ in the germline V gene. J was trimmed by 5 bases and V by 2 bases; bases with no gene match: 8. This CDR3 region has 15 residues. CDR3 in DNA: TGTGCCAGCAGCCAATCAACAGGGGAATTGGAGACCCAGTACTTC. It encodes CASSQSTGELETQYF.

The gene calls are TRBV30 and TRBJ2-5, with 10 bases identical to TRBD2. The CDR3 has 16 residues. V lost 0 bases to trimming and J lost 7 bases; unmatched junction nucleotides: 11. Germline CDR1 reads GTSNPN; CDR2 reads SVGIG (reference sequence). The CDR3 here is CAWSVLGAGGTGTQYF. The DNA of the CDR3 is TGTGCCTGGAGTGTACTGGGAGCGGGGGGGACGGGGACCCAGTACTTC.

The chain employs TRBV9 and TRBJ2-3; 12 nucleotides match TRBD2. The V segment lost 0 bases and the J segment 5 bases; nucleotides outside the gene matches: 13. This CDR3 contains 19 residues. CDR1 is SGDLS, CDR2 YYNGEE, per germline. CDR3 protein: CASSVEGWTSGKKGDTQYF. The CDR3 DNA reads as TGTGCCAGCAGCGTAGAGGGTTGGACTAGCGGGAAAAAAGGAGATACGCAGTATTTT.

The rearrangement uses TRBV7-9 and TRBJ1-1; TRBD1 matches at 8 bases. V shed 4 bases and J 0 bases; nucleotides not matched to a gene: 7. Germline assignment: CDR1 SEHNR and CDR2 FQNEAQ (reference sequence). The CDR3 extends over 16 amino acids. The DNA for the CDR3 is TGTGCCAGCAGCTCAGGGACAGGTGCCATGAACACTGAAGCTTTCTTT. It yields the protein CASSSGTGAMNTEAFF.